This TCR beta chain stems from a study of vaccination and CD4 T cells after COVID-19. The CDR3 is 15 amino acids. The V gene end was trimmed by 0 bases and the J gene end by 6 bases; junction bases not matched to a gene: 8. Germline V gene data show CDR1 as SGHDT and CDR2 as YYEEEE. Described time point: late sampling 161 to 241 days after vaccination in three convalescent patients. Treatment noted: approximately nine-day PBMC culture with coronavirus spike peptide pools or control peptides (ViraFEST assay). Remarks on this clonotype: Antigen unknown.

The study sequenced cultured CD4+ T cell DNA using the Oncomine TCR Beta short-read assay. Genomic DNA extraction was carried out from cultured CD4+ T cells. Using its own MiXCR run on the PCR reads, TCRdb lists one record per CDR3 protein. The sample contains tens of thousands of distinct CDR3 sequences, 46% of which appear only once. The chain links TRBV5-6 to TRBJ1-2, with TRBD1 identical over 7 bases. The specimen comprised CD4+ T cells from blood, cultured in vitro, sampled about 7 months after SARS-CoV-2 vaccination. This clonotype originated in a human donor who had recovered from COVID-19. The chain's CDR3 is CASSLDPTGPDGYTF. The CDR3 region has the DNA TGTGCCAGCAGCTTGGACCCGACAGGGCCGGATGGCTACACCTTC.